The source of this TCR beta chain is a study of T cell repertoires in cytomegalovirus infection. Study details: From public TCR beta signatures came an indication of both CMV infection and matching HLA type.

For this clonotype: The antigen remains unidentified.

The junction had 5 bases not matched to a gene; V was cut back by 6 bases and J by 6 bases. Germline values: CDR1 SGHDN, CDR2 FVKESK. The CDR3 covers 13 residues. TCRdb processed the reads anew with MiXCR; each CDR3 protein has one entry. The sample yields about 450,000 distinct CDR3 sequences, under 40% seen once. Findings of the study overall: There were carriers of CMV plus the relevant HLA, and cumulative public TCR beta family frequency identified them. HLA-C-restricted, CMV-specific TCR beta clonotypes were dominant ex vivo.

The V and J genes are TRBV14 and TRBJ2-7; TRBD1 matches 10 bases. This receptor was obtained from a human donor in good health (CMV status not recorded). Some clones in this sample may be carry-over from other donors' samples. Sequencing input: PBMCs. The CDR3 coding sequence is TGTGCCAGCAGAAGACAGGGGGCGGCCGAGCAGTACTTC. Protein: CASRRQGAAEQYF.